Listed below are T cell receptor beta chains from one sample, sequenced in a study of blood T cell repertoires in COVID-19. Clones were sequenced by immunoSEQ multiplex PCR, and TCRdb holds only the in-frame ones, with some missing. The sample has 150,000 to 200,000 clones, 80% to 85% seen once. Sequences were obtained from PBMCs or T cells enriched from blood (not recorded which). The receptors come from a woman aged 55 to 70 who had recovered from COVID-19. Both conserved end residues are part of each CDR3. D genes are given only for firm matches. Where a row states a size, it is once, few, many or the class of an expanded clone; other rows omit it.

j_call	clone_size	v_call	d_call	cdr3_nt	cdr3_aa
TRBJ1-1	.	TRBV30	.	TGTGCCTGGAGTCTCCTCCAGGGCACTGAAGCTTTCTTT	CAWSLLQGTEAFF
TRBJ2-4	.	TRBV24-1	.	TGTGCCACCAGAAACCGGGAGCTAGCCAAAAACATTCAGTACTTC	CATRNRELAKNIQYF
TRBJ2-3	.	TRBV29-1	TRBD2	TGCAGCGTTGAAGGGATAGCGGGGGGGCATGTTAGCACAGATACGCAGTATTTT	CSVEGIAGGHVSTDTQYF
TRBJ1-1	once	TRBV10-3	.	TGTGCCATCAGTGAGTATGGAGTCACGAACACTGAAGCTTTCTTT	CAISEYGVTNTEAFF
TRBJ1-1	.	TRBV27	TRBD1	TGTGCCAGCAGACAAAGGACAGGGAACACTGAAGCTTTCTTT	CASRQRTGNTEAFF
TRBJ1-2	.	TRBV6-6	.	TGTGCCAGCAGTTATTCATATGGCTACACCTTC	CASSYSYGYTF
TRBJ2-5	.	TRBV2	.	TGTGCCAGCAGCCAAGCGCGATGGGAGACCCAGTACTTC	CASSQARWETQYF
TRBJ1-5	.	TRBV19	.	TGTGCCAGTAGTTACGACAGTACCAATCAGCCCCAGCATTTT	CASSYDSTNQPQHF
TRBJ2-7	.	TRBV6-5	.	TGTGCCAGCAGTTTAATCGGCGGGCCCTCTTACGAGCAGTACTTC	CASSLIGGPSYEQYF
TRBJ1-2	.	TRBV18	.	TGTGCCAGCTCGGAAACAGGGCCCTATGGCTACACCTTC	CASSETGPYGYTF
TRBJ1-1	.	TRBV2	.	TGTGCCAGCAGTGAAGCGATGGGCAGGGGGAACACTGAAGCTTTCTTT	CASSEAMGRGNTEAFF
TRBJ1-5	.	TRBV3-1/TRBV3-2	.	TGTGCCAGCAGCCAAGATGTGGCTTCTCAGCCCCAGCATTTT	CASSQDVASQPQHF
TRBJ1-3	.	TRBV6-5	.	TGTGCCAGCGGTTCCGGGACACCTCGAAACACCATATATTTT	CASGSGTPRNTIYF
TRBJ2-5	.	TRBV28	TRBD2	TGTGCCACCGAGGAGGGGATGAGCGGGAGGCAAGAGACCCAGTACTTC	CATEEGMSGRQETQYF
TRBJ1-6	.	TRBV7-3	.	TGTGCCAGCAGCTCAAACGGACATCTCAATTCACCCCTCCACTTT	CASSSNGHLNSPLHF
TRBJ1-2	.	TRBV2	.	TGTGCCAGCAGTGAACCTACCAGACTCGGCTACACCTTC	CASSEPTRLGYTF